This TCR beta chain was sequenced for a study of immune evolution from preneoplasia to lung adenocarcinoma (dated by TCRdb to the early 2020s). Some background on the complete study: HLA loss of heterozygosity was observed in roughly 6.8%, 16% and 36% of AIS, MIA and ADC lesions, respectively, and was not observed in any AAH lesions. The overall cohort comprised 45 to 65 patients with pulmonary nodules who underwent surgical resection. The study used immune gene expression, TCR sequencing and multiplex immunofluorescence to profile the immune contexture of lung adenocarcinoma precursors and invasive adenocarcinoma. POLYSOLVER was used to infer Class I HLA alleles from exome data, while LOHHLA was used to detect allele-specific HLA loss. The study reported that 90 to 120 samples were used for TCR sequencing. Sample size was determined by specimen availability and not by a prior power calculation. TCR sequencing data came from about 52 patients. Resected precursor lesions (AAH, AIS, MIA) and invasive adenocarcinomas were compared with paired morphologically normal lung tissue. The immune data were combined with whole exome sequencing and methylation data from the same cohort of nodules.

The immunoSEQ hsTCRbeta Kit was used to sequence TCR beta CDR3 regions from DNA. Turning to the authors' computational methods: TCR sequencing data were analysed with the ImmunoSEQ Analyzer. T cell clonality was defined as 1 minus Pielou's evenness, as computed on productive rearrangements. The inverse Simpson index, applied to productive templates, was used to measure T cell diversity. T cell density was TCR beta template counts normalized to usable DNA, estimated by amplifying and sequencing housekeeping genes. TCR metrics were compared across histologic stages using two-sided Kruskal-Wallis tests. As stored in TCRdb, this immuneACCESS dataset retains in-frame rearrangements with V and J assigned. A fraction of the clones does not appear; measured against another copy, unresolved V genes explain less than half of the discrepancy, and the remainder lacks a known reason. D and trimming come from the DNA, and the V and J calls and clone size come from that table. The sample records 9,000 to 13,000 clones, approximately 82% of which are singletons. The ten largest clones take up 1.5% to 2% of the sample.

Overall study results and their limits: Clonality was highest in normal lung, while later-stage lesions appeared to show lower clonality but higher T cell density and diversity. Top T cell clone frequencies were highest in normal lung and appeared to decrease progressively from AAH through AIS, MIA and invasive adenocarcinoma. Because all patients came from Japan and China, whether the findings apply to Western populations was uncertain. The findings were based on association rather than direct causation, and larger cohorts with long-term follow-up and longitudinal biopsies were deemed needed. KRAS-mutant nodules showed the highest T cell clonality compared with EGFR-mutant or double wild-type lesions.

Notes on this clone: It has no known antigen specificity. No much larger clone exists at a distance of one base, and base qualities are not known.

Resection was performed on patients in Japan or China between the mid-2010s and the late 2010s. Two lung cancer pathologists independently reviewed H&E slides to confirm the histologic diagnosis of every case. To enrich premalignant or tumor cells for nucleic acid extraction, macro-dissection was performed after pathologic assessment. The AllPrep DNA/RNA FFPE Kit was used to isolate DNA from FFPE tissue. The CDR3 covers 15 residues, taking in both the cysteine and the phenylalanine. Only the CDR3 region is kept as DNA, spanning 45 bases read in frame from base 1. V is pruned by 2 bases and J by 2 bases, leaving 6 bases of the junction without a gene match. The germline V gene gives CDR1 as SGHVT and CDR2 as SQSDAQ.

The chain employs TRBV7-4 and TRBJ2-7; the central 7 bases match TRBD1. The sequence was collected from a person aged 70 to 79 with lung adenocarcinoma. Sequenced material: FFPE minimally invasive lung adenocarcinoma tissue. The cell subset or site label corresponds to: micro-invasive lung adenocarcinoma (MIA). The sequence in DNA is TGTGCCAGCAGCTTACGTCCGACAGGGACCTACGAGCAGTACTTC. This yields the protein CASSLRPTGTYEQYF.